This T cell receptor beta chain was documented in a study of T cell clonality in common variable immunodeficiency. Study-wide results and limits: Shared TCRbeta clones were fewer between CVID subjects than controls. Compared with healthy controls, CVID subjects showed increased TCRbeta clonality, mostly in about a third.

Per the germline V gene, CDR1 is LGHNA and CDR2 is YNFKEQ. This CDR3 region has 15 residues. Donors gave about 5 to 8 ml heparinized peripheral whole blood. This table comes from immunoSEQ multiplex PCR, and its TCRdb copy is limited to in-frame clones, with some not included. The sample counts some 43,000 clones, none seen once; the ten largest own roughly 1.9%. This clone was seen repeatedly, ten times or more. The antigen is not known. The germline gene is not matched at one end of the junction; a read error may be the cause. Sequencing ends 3 residues short of the CDR3 end; the germline J gene provides the rest.

The sample consisted of peripheral blood mononuclear cells. J is TRBJ2-7 and V is TRBV4-2, with 8 nucleotides matching TRBD2. The clonotype was recovered from a person between 18 and 75 years old in good health. The CDR3 sequence is CASSQSGGLAYEQYF. The sequenced CDR3 bases are TGCGCCAGCAGCCAAAGCGGGGGCCTCGCCTACGAG.